This T cell receptor (beta chain) was identified in a study of identical twins. Study results and limitations: It was possible that invariant MAIT and iNKT cells partly confounded the zero-insertion analyses.

TCRdb independently ran MiXCR on the 5' RACE reads; one entry per CDR3 protein. The table shows 130,000 to 150,000 distinct CDR3 sequences, with roughly 3.2% occurring only once. This clonotype was seen many times. Its specificity is unknown. Everyone who donated was a healthy Caucasian. CDR1 MNHNS and CDR2 SASEGT come from the germline V gene. Deletions cut 5 bases from V and 2 bases from J, with 16 bases between. The CDR3 is 16 residues long. Sequenced input: memory T cells sorted from blood. This TCR was sampled from a young man in good health. V is TRBV6-1 and J is TRBJ1-3; D unclear. CDR3 region: CASSPRSGSAGNTIYF. For the CDR3, the DNA is TGTGCCAGCAGTCCCCGTTCGGGTTCGGCTGGAAACACCATATATTTT.